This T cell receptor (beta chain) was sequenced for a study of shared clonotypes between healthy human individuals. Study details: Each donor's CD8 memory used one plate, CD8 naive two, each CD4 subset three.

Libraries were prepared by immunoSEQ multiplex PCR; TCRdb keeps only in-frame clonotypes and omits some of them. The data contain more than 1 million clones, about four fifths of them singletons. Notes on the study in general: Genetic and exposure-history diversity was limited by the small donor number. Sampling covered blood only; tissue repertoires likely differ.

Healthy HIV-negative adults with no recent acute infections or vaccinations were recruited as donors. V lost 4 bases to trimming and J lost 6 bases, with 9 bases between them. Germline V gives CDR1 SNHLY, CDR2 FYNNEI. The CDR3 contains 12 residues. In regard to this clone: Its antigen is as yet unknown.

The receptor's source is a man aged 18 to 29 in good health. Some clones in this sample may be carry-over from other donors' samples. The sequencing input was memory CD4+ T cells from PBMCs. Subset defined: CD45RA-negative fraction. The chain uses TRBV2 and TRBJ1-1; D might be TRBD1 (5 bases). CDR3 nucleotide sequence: TGTGCCAGCAGTGCTGGGACGGCTGAAGCTTTCTTT. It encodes CASSAGTAEAFF.